This T cell receptor beta chain was identified during a study of CD8 T cells in ankylosing spondylitis. Study results and caveats: What appeared characteristic of ankylosing spondylitis blood was a TCR beta motif of under 10 highly homologous variants.

The V end was cut by 2 bases, the J end by 7 bases, with 8 bases between. The germline V gene encodes CDR1 KGHSH and CDR2 LQKENI. The length of the CDR3 is 13 residues. This clonotype was seen only a few times. Its specificity is unknown. Each CDR3 protein gets one entry after TCRdb re-called the 5' RACE reads with MiXCR. Of about 440,000 distinct CDR3 sequences detected, under 20% appear once; the ten largest clones hold 0.95% to 1.1%. The specimen sequenced was blood, either unsorted or a sorted T cell fraction (not recorded which). This chain connects TRBV18 to TRBJ1-4; D gene uncertain. This TCR was recovered from a male donor with ankylosing spondylitis. The CDR3 spells CASSPGRSEKLFF. DNA for the CDR3: TGTGCCAGCTCACCAGGCAGGTCTGAAAAACTGTTTTTT.